A selection of T cell receptor beta chains follows, all from one sample in a study of Ad26.COV2.S vaccination and SARS-CoV-2 variants. The data were produced by immunoSEQ multiplex PCR, yet TCRdb's version contains in-frame clones alone and is incomplete. This table holds about 140,000 clones, roughly 89% found once. Sequencing used peripheral blood, obtained after recovery from COVID-19. The receptors here all came from a human donor who had recovered from COVID-19. The CDR3 runs from the conserved cysteine through the conserved F or W. Each record gives: V gene, J gene, D gene, CDR3 protein. The D gene is left open where the match is weak.

TRBV6-2/TRBV6-3	TRBJ1-6	NA	CASSPEREVYYNSPLHF
TRBV19	TRBJ1-5	TRBD1	CASSTLDRDPFGAQHF
TRBV28	TRBJ2-2	TRBD1	CASSYRGANTGELFF
TRBV7-2	TRBJ1-1	NA	CASSEQGYYTEAFF
TRBV11-2	TRBJ2-7	TRBD1	CASSQGTGIYEQYF
TRBV6-5	TRBJ1-2	NA	CATSMGPPGNYGYTF
TRBV30	TRBJ2-3	TRBD1	CAWSATGADTQYF
TRBV27	TRBJ1-1	NA	CASSLSGALNTEAFF
TRBV5-3	TRBJ1-1	TRBD1	CARKWGFRDSEAFF
TRBV15	TRBJ2-1	TRBD1	CATSRVVRGPNNEQFF
TRBV12-3/TRBV12-4	TRBJ1-3	NA	CASSYGNTIYF
TRBV13	TRBJ2-1	NA	CASSSRQTSYNEQFF
TRBV14	TRBJ1-6	NA	CASSLTGNSPLHF
TRBV28	TRBJ2-1	NA	CASSFLGGLGHNEQFF
TRBV3-1/TRBV3-2	TRBJ2-1	TRBD2	CASSAGLVEYNEQFF
TRBV27	TRBJ2-6	NA	CASTGSGANVLTF
TRBV4-3	TRBJ1-2	NA	CASSQDWLGRMDSANYGYTF
TRBV3-1/TRBV3-2	TRBJ2-1	NA	CASSPVVGGAYNEQFF
TRBV14	TRBJ2-2	TRBD1	CASSPEIGTGYLGELFF
TRBV7-2	TRBJ2-3	TRBD2	CASSLDGGADTQYF
TRBV10-3	TRBJ1-2	TRBD1	CAISVSGTGVGYTF
TRBV27	TRBJ1-3	TRBD1	CASSLSDRANTIYF
TRBV18	TRBJ2-7	NA	CASSPDGYYEQYF
TRBV5-8	TRBJ2-4	NA	CASSLSRVGTLAKNIQYF
TRBV13	TRBJ2-1	TRBD2	CASSWGLAGGNEQFF
TRBV28	TRBJ1-2	NA	CASSLQGTGYYGYTF
TRBV4-1	TRBJ2-2	TRBD2	CASSQNRGLVVTGELFF
TRBV24-1	TRBJ2-5	NA	CATSDPLRKTQYF
TRBV4-3	TRBJ2-3	NA	CASARETYGADTQYF
TRBV6-6	TRBJ1-3	NA	CASSYSIGESGNTIYF
TRBV5-1	TRBJ2-2	NA	CASSLWQGNTGELFF
TRBV18	TRBJ2-1	TRBD1	CASSPDRVSYNEQFF
TRBV9	TRBJ1-2	NA	CASSSSYGYTF
TRBV7-2	TRBJ1-1	TRBD1	CASSLDRANTEAFF
TRBV9	TRBJ2-7	TRBD2	CASSVGGRDEQYF
TRBV6-5	TRBJ2-3	TRBD1	CASSGQGSSTDTQYF
TRBV6-5	TRBJ2-5	NA	CASSYTTRETQYF
TRBV29-1	TRBJ1-1	TRBD1	CSVFTGDTEAFF
TRBV27	TRBJ2-7	NA	CASSLGGIHYEQYF